These T cell receptor beta chains were read from a single sample in a study of blood T cell repertoires in COVID-19. Method: immunoSEQ multiplex PCR; TCRdb's copy keeps in-frame clones and lacks some. The sample lists some 290,000 clones; about 90% were seen once. Specimen: peripheral blood. The receptor set was obtained from a woman between 25 and 40 years old with COVID-19, enrolled during active disease. The CDR3 runs from the conserved cysteine through the conserved F or W. The D gene is left open where the match is weak. Rows give clone size only sometimes, using once, few, many, or a class for an expanded clone.

j_call v_call clone_size d_call cdr3_nt cdr3_aa
TRBJ1-5 TRBV2 once - TGTGCCAGCAGTGGAACAGGGTTTCAGCCCCAGCATTTT CASSGTGFQPQHF
TRBJ2-3 TRBV24-1 - - TGTGCCACCAGCAGGGGTAGCACAGATACGCAGTATTTT CATSRGSTDTQYF
TRBJ2-7 TRBV10-3 - TRBD2 TGTGCCAATTCGCGGGGGGGCAACTACGAGCAGTACTTC CANSRGGNYEQYF
TRBJ2-3 TRBV4-1 few - TGCGCCAGCAGCCAAGGGCGGACAGTCATAGGGGAGGATACGCAGTATTTT CASSQGRTVIGEDTQYF
TRBJ2-5 TRBV15 - - TGTGCCACCAGCGCGGGTTCGGGCGGTGGGGAGACCCAGTACTTC CATSAGSGGGETQYF
TRBJ1-1 TRBV2 - - TGTGCCAGCAGTGTACAGGTGAACACTGAAGCTTTCTTT CASSVQVNTEAFF
TRBJ2-1 TRBV27 once TRBD2 TGTGCCAGCAGTTATTGGCGGGGGGGCCCTAGTGACAATGAGCAGTTCTTC CASSYWRGGPSDNEQFF
TRBJ2-1 TRBV18 - - TGTGCCAGCTCACCAACGGGTCCTGGGGGGAACAATGAGCAGTTCTTC CASSPTGPGGNNEQFF
TRBJ2-7 TRBV6-5 - - TGTGCCAGTTACCCCCCAGAAGGGATGGGGGCCGAGCAGTACTTC CASYPPEGMGAEQYF
TRBJ2-7 TRBV28 once - TGTGCCAGCAATTACCAGACGGACACCGTGAGGATTTTTGAGCAGTACTTC CASNYQTDTVRIFEQYF
TRBJ2-2 TRBV7-9 - TRBD1 TGTGCCAGCAGCCCAAGGACAGGGAACACCGGGGAGCTGTTTTTT CASSPRTGNTGELFF
TRBJ2-1 TRBV12-3/TRBV12-4 - TRBD1 TGTGCCAGCAGTTTGCAGGGGGCCGGTGAGCAGTTCTTC CASSLQGAGEQFF
TRBJ2-3 TRBV2 once - TGTGCCAGCAGGGCCTGGGATACGCAGTATTTT CASRAWDTQYF
TRBJ1-5 TRBV2 - TRBD1 TGTGCCAGAGAAAAACAGGGGGCTCATCAGCCCCAGCATTTT CAREKQGAHQPQHF